This T cell receptor (beta chain) was recorded in a study of Ad26.COV2.S vaccination and SARS-CoV-2 variants. The treatment: around 19 received Ad26.COV2.S at low or high dose, single or two shots; several received placebo; per-sample allocation not given. Sampling was performed 63 days after the first vaccine or placebo injection. This vaccine is an Ad26 vector that expresses the Wuhan-strain SARS-CoV-2 spike. Only in-frame clones appear in the TCRdb table, and some are missing; sequencing was by immunoSEQ multiplex PCR. Here the sample spans some 450,000 clones, less than 95% being singletons. Overall study results and limits: A substantial breadth of spike-specific CD8+ and CD4+ T cell responses after vaccination has been reported. Vaccinated and placebo-treated recipients had similar non-spike TCR breadth.

In regard to this clone: The antigen is unknown.

Sequences were derived from peripheral blood, sampled in a trial of Ad26.COV2.S vaccine versus placebo. The origin of this receptor is a person between 18 and 65 years old who received the Ad26.COV2.S COVID-19 vaccine or a placebo.

CDR3 in amino acids: CASSWAKDYEQYF. The CDR3 DNA follows: TGTGCCAGCAGTTGGGCCAAGGACTACGAGCAGTACTTC. The chain uses TRBV6-5 and TRBJ2-7; D not certain. This CDR3 has 13 residues. Germline CDR1 and CDR2: MNHEY and SVGAGI. Trimming removed 4 bases at V and 3 bases at J, with 10 bases between.